This is a list of T cell receptor beta chains from one sample in a study of blood T cell repertoires in COVID-19. Sequencing was performed with immunoSEQ multiplex PCR; in TCRdb, only in-frame clones are kept and a portion is missing. Among about 390,000 clones, around nine tenths were seen once, and the ten largest hold roughly a tenth. Sample: PBMCs or T cells enriched from blood (not recorded which). All receptors derive from a woman aged 50 to 65 who had recovered from COVID-19. The CDR3 runs from the conserved cysteine through the conserved F or W. The D gene is left open where the match is weak. Rows give clone size only sometimes, using once, few, many, or a class for an expanded clone.

D	V	size	J	CDR3	DNA
.	TRBV29-1	few	TRBJ1-1	CSVGTDSNTEAFF	TGCAGCGTTGGGACCGACAGCAACACTGAAGCTTTCTTT
.	TRBV2	.	TRBJ1-3	CASRSGVGNTIYF	TGTGCCAGCAGGTCCGGTGTTGGAAACACCATATATTTT
.	TRBV28	.	TRBJ1-3	CASKQGQNTIYF	TGTGCCAGTAAACAGGGCCAAAACACCATATATTTT
TRBD1	TRBV27	few	TRBJ2-2	CASRTGDIGELFF	TGTGCCAGCAGAACAGGGGATATCGGGGAGCTGTTTTTT
TRBD2	TRBV7-8	.	TRBJ2-3	CASSPLAGSVDTQYF	TGTGCCAGCAGCCCACTAGCGGGGAGCGTCGATACGCAGTATTTT
.	TRBV5-1	.	TRBJ2-7	CASKTVQGAYEQYF	TGCGCCAGCAAGACCGTACAGGGAGCCTACGAGCAGTACTTC
TRBD1	TRBV6-6	.	TRBJ2-5	CAGTRDSQETQYF	TGTGCCGGAACACGGGACAGCCAAGAGACCCAGTACTTC
.	TRBV18	.	TRBJ1-2	CASSSNVGSGYTF	TGTGCCAGCTCCTCCAATGTTGGGAGTGGCTACACCTTC
TRBD2	TRBV29-1	.	TRBJ2-1	CSVLSGGAVGEQFF	TGCAGCGTACTTAGCGGGGGGGCCGTAGGTGAGCAGTTCTTC
.	TRBV7-6	.	TRBJ1-1	CASSLGGMNTEAFF	TGTGCCAGCAGCTTGGGAGGAATGAACACTGAAGCTTTCTTT
TRBD2	TRBV5-5	.	TRBJ2-7	CASSPGGTGLYEQYF	TGTGCCAGCAGCCCGGGGGGTACAGGATTATACGAGCAGTACTTC
TRBD2	TRBV19	.	TRBJ2-1	CASSIELAGVISPYNEQFF	TGTGCCAGTAGTATAGAACTAGCGGGGGTCATATCGCCCTACAATGAGCAGTTCTTC
TRBD1	TRBV19	few	TRBJ2-5	CASRPGTGTYETQYF	TGTGCCAGTAGACCTGGGACAGGGACGTACGAGACCCAGTACTTC
.	TRBV27	.	TRBJ2-7	CASSLLYRGVLDTEQYF	TGTGCCAGCAGTTTATTATATCGGGGTGTGCTAGATACGGAGCAGTACTTC
.	TRBV7-2	.	TRBJ1-1	CASSLWATNTEAFF	TGTGCCAGCAGCTTATGGGCGACGAACACTGAAGCTTTCTTT
.	TRBV5-1	few	TRBJ1-1	CARGPTNTEAFF	TGCGCCAGGGGCCCCACGAACACTGAAGCTTTCTTT
.	TRBV15	few	TRBJ1-5	CATSRDPEGQPQHF	TGTGCCACCAGCAGAGATCCGGAGGGGCAGCCCCAGCATTTT
TRBD1	TRBV15	.	TRBJ1-1	CATSRGGTGEFSGTAFF	TGTGCCACCAGCAGGGGCGGGACAGGGGAGTTCAGTGGCACGGCTTTCTTT
.	TRBV5-6	.	TRBJ1-4	CASSLAGLGEKLFF	TGTGCCAGCAGCTTGGCAGGGCTAGGTGAAAAACTGTTTTTT
.	TRBV28	once	TRBJ1-4	CASSFRRRLLNEKLFF	TGTGCCAGCAGTTTCCGGCGCAGGCTGTTAAATGAAAAACTGTTTTTT
.	TRBV27	once	TRBJ1-6	CASSWDILSPLHF	TGTGCCAGCAGCTGGGACATTTTATCACCCCTCCACTTT
.	TRBV5-4	.	TRBJ2-1	CASSGRGIASYNEQFF	TGTGCCAGCAGCGGTCGGGGAATTGCGAGTTACAATGAGCAGTTCTTC
TRBD1	TRBV2	.	TRBJ2-6	CASNTRTGTGANVLTF	TGTGCCAGCAATACCCGGACAGGGACTGGGGCCAACGTCCTGACTTTC
.	TRBV19	once	TRBJ1-5	CASSKNLNVVTENQPQHF	TGTGCCAGTAGTAAGAATTTGAATGTAGTCACGGAGAATCAGCCCCAGCATTTT
TRBD1	TRBV9	.	TRBJ2-2	CASSVDDRGNTGELFF	TGTGCCAGCAGCGTAGATGACAGGGGGAACACCGGGGAGCTGTTTTTT
TRBD1	TRBV30	.	TRBJ1-6	CATRQGGNSPLHF	TGTGCTACTAGACAGGGGGGCAATTCACCCCTCCACTTT
.	TRBV6-5	.	TRBJ1-1	CASSLTVNTEAFF	TGTGCCAGCAGCTTGACTGTGAACACTGAAGCTTTCTTT
.	TRBV10-3	.	TRBJ2-3	CAISRQATDTQYF	TGTGCCATCAGTAGACAGGCGACAGATACGCAGTATTTT
TRBD1	TRBV7-9	.	TRBJ1-1	CASRLRGLVNTEAFF	TGTGCCAGCAGACTAAGGGGGCTGGTGAACACTGAAGCTTTCTTT
.	TRBV6-5	.	TRBJ1-1	CASSYSVLRGGTEAFF	TGTGCCAGCAGTTACTCGGTCCTAAGGGGGGGCACTGAAGCTTTCTTT
.	TRBV9	.	TRBJ1-2	CASSANSGSYGYTF	TGTGCCAGCAGCGCAAACAGCGGGTCTTATGGCTACACCTTC
TRBD1	TRBV27	.	TRBJ1-1	CASSSWTGINTEAFF	TGTGCCAGCAGCAGTTGGACAGGGATAAACACTGAAGCTTTCTTT
.	TRBV3-1/TRBV3-2	.	TRBJ1-1	CASSQARGAVLLTTEAFF	TGTGCCAGCAGCCAAGCAAGGGGCGCGGTACTACTAACTACTGAAGCTTTCTTT
.	TRBV19	.	TRBJ2-4	CASSIIGRSRSGELAKNIQYF	TGTGCCAGTAGTATAATAGGGAGGAGTAGGTCCGGGGAGCTAGCCAAAAACATTCAGTACTTC
.	TRBV30	once	TRBJ2-1	CAWFVGGEQFF	TGTGCCTGGTTTGTTGGAGGTGAGCAGTTCTTC
TRBD2	TRBV4-1	.	TRBJ2-1	CASSQGSGGSYNEQFF	TGCGCCAGCAGCCAAGGGAGCGGGGGCTCCTACAATGAGCAGTTCTTC
.	TRBV27	.	TRBJ1-1	CASSLSGGSTEAFF	TGTGCCAGCAGTTTAAGTGGGGGGAGCACTGAAGCTTTCTTT
.	TRBV13	.	TRBJ2-7	CASSRGGSYEQYF	TGTGCCAGCAGCAGGGGGGGCTCTTACGAGCAGTACTTC